The clone carrying this T cell receptor (beta chain) showed up just a few times. As yet, its antigen is unknown. These data are taken from a study of T-cell memory formation after mild COVID-19. The study's findings and limits: Clones that got smaller from day 15 to 85 had even CD4/CD8, while clones growing later tipped toward CD4+.

TCRdb passed the 5' RACE reads through MiXCR, listing each CDR3 protein once. The table includes some 130,000 distinct CDR3 sequences, roughly 24% detected once. The germline V gene has CDR1 MGHDK and CDR2 SYGVNS. The CDR3 runs 15 residues. The V and J ends lost 6 bases and 5 bases, in that order; junction bases with no gene match: 6. The sample was PBMCs or a T cell subset sorted from them (not recorded which). The clonotype originates from an adult woman who had mild COVID-19 (a few samples of this study predate the infection). Cell type and time point are not known. This chain joins TRBV25-1 and TRBJ2-3; 12 positions match TRBD2. The CDR3 protein is CASRLAGGPVDTQYF. The CDR3, as DNA: TGTGCCAGCAGGCTAGCGGGAGGGCCGGTAGATACGCAGTATTTT.